The 30 T cell receptor beta chains below were found in one sample sequenced in a study of shared clonotypes between healthy human individuals. The assay was immunoSEQ multiplex PCR, and TCRdb's table has in-frame clones only and misses some. The repertoire holds approximately 1.4 million clones, with 98% as singletons. Sequencing was performed on naive CD4+ T cells sorted from blood. Documented subset: CD45RA+ positively selected. The receptors were sampled from a young man in good health.

The chain joins TRBV9 to TRBJ2-3; D is perhaps TRBD1 (5 bases). Looked up from germline, CDR1 is SGDLS and CDR2 is YYNGEE. This CDR3 has 14 amino acids. The V gene lost 0 bases and the J gene lost 4 bases, with 9 bases spanning the gap. For the CDR3, the DNA is TGTGCCAGCAGCGTAGAGATAGGGGCAGATACGCAGTATTTT. Amino acids: CASSVEIGADTQYF.

The chain carries TRBV5-6 and TRBJ2-7, with D perhaps TRBD2 (5 bases). This CDR3 spans 16 amino acids. Germline V CDR1 and CDR2: SGHDT, YYEEEE. Deletions cut 4 bases from V and 0 bases from J, with 17 bases between. The CDR3: CASSPMGSAFSYEQYF. CDR3 sequence (DNA): TGTGCCAGCAGCCCGATGGGGAGCGCGTTCTCCTACGAGCAGTACTTC.

This rearrangement joins TRBV6-9 to TRBJ2-5, with D hard to call. V lost 6 bases and J 2 bases, leaving 7 bases between the germline ends. CDR3 size: 12 residues. Germline V CDR1 and CDR2: MNHGY, SVAAGI. Here the CDR3 DNA reads TGTGCCAGCAGCAGCGAGCAAGAGACCCAGTACTTC. This encodes CASSSEQETQYF.

This chain joins TRBV11-3 and TRBJ2-5, with TRBD1 identical over 8 bases. The V and J ends lost 5 bases and 5 bases, in that order; junction bases with no gene match: 10. The CDR3 length is 15 residues. Germline-derived CDR1 and CDR2 are SGHNT and YENEEA. CDR3 region: CASSVGGQGGETQYF. The DNA for the CDR3 is TGTGCCAGCAGCGTAGGTGGACAGGGCGGGGAGACCCAGTACTTC. The whole variable domain, remainder taken from reference TRBV11-3 and TRBJ2-5, is EAGVVQSPRYKIIEKKQPVAFWCNPISGHNTLYWYLQNLGQGPELLIRYENEEAVDDSQLPKDRFSAERLKGVDSTLKIQPAELGDSAVYLCASSVGGQGGETQYFGPGTRLLVL.

The J gene is TRBJ2-6, the V gene TRBV19; 7 positions agree with TRBD1. The trim removed 6 bases at V and 0 bases at J, leaving 14 bases unmatched. The CDR3 sequence is 19 residues long. Per the germline V gene, CDR1 is LNHDA and CDR2 is SQIVND (reference sequence). CDR3 nucleotide sequence: TGTGCCAGTAGGTTTCCCTCTGGGACAGCCGTCTCTGGGGCCAACGTCCTGACTTTC. Protein product: CASRFPSGTAVSGANVLTF. Looking up the rest from reference TRBV19 and TRBJ2-6 gives the full variable domain: DGGITQSPKYLFRKEGQNVTLSCEQNLNHDAMYWYRQDPGQGLRLIYYSQIVNDFQKGDIAEGYSVSREKKESFPLTVTSAQKNPTAFYLCASRFPSGTAVSGANVLTFGAGSRLTVL.

The DNA for the CDR3 is TGTGCCAGTAGTCCCGAAGCTGGAAACACCATATATTTT. Protein product: CASSPEAGNTIYF. This chain joins TRBV19 and TRBJ1-3; D unclear. Germline V gives CDR1 LNHDA, CDR2 SQIVND (reference sequence). Trimming removed 5 bases at V and 2 bases at J, with 7 bases between. This CDR3 region has 13 residues.

The rearrangement joins TRBV10-1 to TRBJ2-7; D is uncertain. Looked up from germline, CDR1 is WNHNN and CDR2 is SYGVQD (reference sequence). The V end lost 8 bases, the J end lost 2 bases, and 13 bases lay between the germline ends. The CDR3 consists of 13 residues. CDR3 nucleotide sequence: TGCGCCAGCCTAGTGGGCAGGACCTACGAGCAGTACTTC. It is translated as CASLVGRTYEQYF.

This chain joins TRBV5-1 and TRBJ2-3, with TRBD2 matching 14 bases. With V trimmed by 5 bases and J by 3 bases, 5 bases remained unmatched. The CDR3 consists of 16 residues. Germline V gives CDR1 SGHRS, CDR2 YFSETQ. The CDR3 DNA is TGCGCCAGCAGAGAAGGGACTAGCGGGAGTACAGATACGCAGTATTTT. Translated: CASREGTSGSTDTQYF.

Details on this clone: Other DNA sequences in this specimen translate into the identical CDR3. The V gene is TRBV5-1, the J gene TRBJ1-1; no clear D gene. The CDR3 totals 14 residues. From germline, CDR1 is SGHRS and CDR2 YFSETQ. The V gene lost 2 bases and the J gene lost 0 bases, with 8 bases spanning the gap. Here the CDR3 DNA reads TGCGCCAGCAGCTTAGCCTCAATGAACACTGAAGCTTTCTTT. Its protein is CASSLASMNTEAFF. Variable domain in full (rest from reference TRBV5-1 and TRBJ1-1): KAGVTQTPRYLIKTRGQQVTLSCSPISGHRSVSWYQQTPGQGLQFLFEYFSETQRNKGNFPGRFSGRQFSNSRSEMNVSTLELGDSALYLCASSLASMNTEAFFGQGTRLTVV.

The V and J genes are TRBV6-5 and TRBJ1-2, with D possibly TRBD1 on 5 matching bases. V was pared by 1 base and J by 8 bases, with 17 bases between. CDR1 is MNHEY and CDR2 is SVGAGI in the germline V gene. The length of the CDR3 is 15 residues. The CDR3 nucleotides read TGTGCCAGCAGTTACTTGATGGGGACCTGGCTGGGCTACACCTTC. Its translation: CASSYLMGTWLGYTF.

In DNA form, the CDR3 reads TGTGCCATCAGTACCGGGACCCTGGCTACCTACGAGCAGTACTTC. Protein sequence: CAISTGTLATYEQYF. This sequence joins TRBV10-3 and TRBJ2-7; D possibly uses TRBD1 or TRBD2 (5 bases each). Germline V gene sequence: CDR1 ENHRY, CDR2 SYGVKD. V lost 5 bases to trimming and J lost 2 bases, with 16 bases between them. The CDR3 extends over 15 amino acids.

V is TRBV5-6 and J is TRBJ2-3, with TRBD2 identical over 12 bases. V was clipped by 4 bases and J by 5 bases; unmatched bases: 11. The CDR3 runs to 17 residues. Looked up from germline, CDR1 is SGHDT and CDR2 is YYEEEE. The CDR3 loop reads CASSHRLAGVGIDTQYF. The CDR3 region has the DNA TGTGCCAGCAGCCATCGACTAGCGGGAGTTGGTATAGATACGCAGTATTTT. Full variable domain (remainder filled in from reference TRBV5-6 and TRBJ2-3): DAGVTQSPTHLIKTRGQQVTLRCSPKSGHDTVSWYQQALGQGPQFIFQYYEEEERQRGNFPDRFSGHQFPNYSSELNVNALLLGDSALYLCASSHRLAGVGIDTQYFGPGTRLTVL.

A note on this clone: At the DNA level, this CDR3 is encoded by other sequences in the same sample as well. The chain joins TRBV14 to TRBJ2-2, with D hard to call. Trimming removed 0 bases at V and 5 bases at J, with 4 bases between. CDR3 length: 13 residues. CDR1 and CDR2 from the germline V gene are SGHDN and FVKESK. The CDR3 loop reads CASSQDLTGELFF. In DNA form, the CDR3 reads TGTGCCAGCAGCCAAGACCTTACCGGGGAGCTGTTTTTT.

The chain has TRBV9 and TRBJ1-1; TRBD1 is a possible D gene (5 bases). The V gene's germline CDR1 is SGDLS and CDR2 YYNGEE. Trimming took off 0 bases at V and 1 base at J, with 10 bases between the two ends. There are 15 residues in the CDR3. The CDR3 DNA follows: TGTGCCAGCAGCGTAGTTGGGGGGAGGAACACTGAAGCTTTCTTT. Translating it yields CASSVVGGRNTEAFF.

In this sample, this clone turned up once. V is TRBV9 and J is TRBJ2-5; D is undetermined. The CDR3 loop spans 15 amino acids. The ends were cut back, 6 bases at V and 3 bases at J, with 18 bases in the middle. CDR1 is SGDLS and CDR2 is YYNGEE in the germline V gene. This CDR3 is CASTGLGTVEETQYF. CDR3 DNA: TGTGCCAGCACCGGCTTAGGTACCGTGGAAGAGACCCAGTACTTC.

The J gene is TRBJ2-1, the V gene TRBV11-3, with 7 bases matching TRBD2. The V gene end was trimmed by 2 bases and the J gene end by 9 bases; junction bases not matched to a gene: 7. This CDR3 has 14 amino acids. CDR1 and CDR2 from the germline V gene are SGHNT and YENEEA. The CDR3 region is CASSLSSGSSEQFF. In DNA, the CDR3 is TGTGCCAGCAGCTTATCTAGCGGCTCTAGTGAGCAGTTCTTC. The whole variable domain, filled in from reference TRBV11-3 and TRBJ2-1, reads EAGVVQSPRYKIIEKKQPVAFWCNPISGHNTLYWYLQNLGQGPELLIRYENEEAVDDSQLPKDRFSAERLKGVDSTLKIQPAELGDSAVYLCASSLSSGSSEQFFGPGTRLTVL.

For the CDR3, the DNA is TGCAGCGTTGAAGTTTGGGCCGAGGGGTATGGCTACACCTTC. It is translated as CSVEVWAEGYGYTF. This chain links TRBV29-1 with TRBJ1-2, with D possibly TRBD1 on 5 matching bases. Trimming took 1 base from V and 5 from J, leaving 14 bases between them. Germline assignment: CDR1 SQVTM and CDR2 ANQGSEA. The CDR3 covers 14 residues.

This CDR3 reads CASSGNGDRIYEQYF. CDR3 sequence (DNA): TGTGCCAGCAGCGGTAATGGGGACAGGATCTACGAGCAGTACTTC. The chain combines TRBV5-4 with TRBJ2-7; 8 bases fit TRBD1. CDR3 length: 15 amino acids. CDR1 is SGHNT, CDR2 YYREEE, per germline (reference sequence). J gave up 3 bases and V 4 bases, and 9 bases lay outside the gene matches.

The V call is TRBV20-1, the J call TRBJ2-4; D not resolved. Germline CDR1 DFQATT, CDR2 SNEGSKA (reference sequence). V was clipped by 0 bases and J by 8 bases, with 5 bases between them. The CDR3 runs to 11 residues. This chain's CDR3 is CSARDLDIQYF. CDR3 bases: TGCAGTGCTAGAGATTTAGACATTCAGTACTTC.

This sequence joins TRBV4-3 and TRBJ1-5; the D gene is possibly TRBD1 (6 bases). CDR1 is LGHNA and CDR2 is YSLEER in the germline V gene. This CDR3 comprises 15 residues. Trimming removed 3 bases from V and 5 bases from J, with 14 bases in between. The CDR3 DNA is TGCGCCAGCAGCCAGATCAGGGGACCATATCAGCCCCAGCATTTT. Protein: CASSQIRGPYQPQHF.

This clone was detected only once. V is TRBV7-9 and J is TRBJ2-7, with 10 positions matching TRBD2. V trimming: 3 bases; J trimming: 7 bases; junction bases outside the gene matches: 9. The CDR3 runs to 15 residues. Germline V lookup: CDR1 SEHNR, CDR2 FQNEAQ (reference sequence). As DNA, the CDR3 is TGTGCCAGCAGCTTTAGCGGGAGGAAGGCGGAAGAGCAGTACTTC. Its translation: CASSFSGRKAEEQYF.

The chain uses TRBV21-1 and TRBJ2-7. TRBV21-1 is recorded as a pseudogene. The CDR3 covers 15 residues. The CDR3 DNA is TGTGCCAGCAGCAGGTCATGGACCGAGCCTCTCGAGCAGTACTTC. This sequence encodes CASSRSWTEPLEQYF.

This chain connects TRBV7-9 to TRBJ2-2; 8 bases align to TRBD1. CDR1 and CDR2 from the germline V gene are SEHNR and FQNEAQ (reference sequence). The CDR3 spans 14 residues. After removal of 7 bases from V and 4 bases from J, the junction contained 5 bases not matched to a gene. This chain's CDR3 is CASTETGATGELFF. The CDR3 nucleotides read TGTGCCAGCACCGAGACAGGGGCCACCGGGGAGCTGTTTTTT.

This chain links TRBV6-6 with TRBJ2-3; TRBD1 matches 7 bases. The CDR3 is 12 residues long. CDR1 MNHNY and CDR2 SVGAGI come from the germline V gene (reference sequence). CDR3 region: CATGTLSDTQYF. Here the CDR3 DNA reads TGTGCGACAGGGACCCTCAGCGATACGCAGTATTTT.

The chain links TRBV2 to TRBJ2-2; 11 bases are a match to TRBD1. The CDR3 spans 15 residues. The ends lost 7 bases at V and 5 bases at J; junction bases unmatched: 6. CDR1 and CDR2 from the germline V gene are SNHLY and FYNNEI. CDR3 in amino acids: CASTTGQGGTGELFF. DNA of the CDR3: TGTGCCAGCACCACGGGACAGGGGGGAACCGGGGAGCTGTTTTTT.

J is TRBJ2-2 and V is TRBV18, with D possibly TRBD1 on 6 matching bases. V was shortened by 3 bases and J by 7 bases, with 15 bases between the two germline ends. CDR1 and CDR2 (germline): KGHSH, LQKENI. The CDR3 runs to 15 residues. The DNA of the CDR3 is TGTGCCAGCTCACCGGGACAACCTCCCCTCGGGGAGCTGTTTTTT. Its protein is CASSPGQPPLGELFF.

The chain links TRBV7-2 to TRBJ2-7; the D is unclear. The germline CDR1 and CDR2 sequences are SGHTA and FQGNSA. The length of the CDR3 is 14 residues. Trimming took 1 base from V and 5 from J, leaving 12 bases between them. CDR3 nucleotide sequence: TGTGCCAGCAGCTTAGGGGTGGGGTCGAACGAGCAGTACTTC. Encoded protein: CASSLGVGSNEQYF.

The chain carries TRBV2 and TRBJ2-3; D uncertain. In germline, CDR1 is SNHLY, CDR2 FYNNEI. The CDR3 length is 13 residues. V was pared by 4 bases and J by 0 bases, with 5 bases between. The CDR3 sequence is CASSAESTDTQYF. CDR3 coding DNA: TGTGCCAGCAGTGCGGAGAGCACAGATACGCAGTATTTT.

In DNA form, the CDR3 reads TGTGCCAGCAGCCTCCGCCCAGGGAGCACCTACGAGCAGTACTTC. Amino acids: CASSLRPGSTYEQYF. V usage is TRBV7-2 and J usage is TRBJ2-7; D is perhaps TRBD1 or TRBD2 (5 bases each). V dropped 5 bases and J dropped 2 bases, with 16 bases sitting between them. The germline gives CDR1 SGHTA, CDR2 FQGNSA. CDR3 length: 15 residues.

This sequence joins TRBV10-3 and TRBJ2-3; either TRBD1 or TRBD2 may fit D (5 bases each). The V and J ends lost 0 bases and 2 bases respectively, with 15 bases between them. The CDR3 runs to 17 residues. Germline CDR1 is ENHRY and CDR2 is SYGVKD. This CDR3 reads CAISESEGTGPTDTQYF. CDR3 in DNA: TGTGCCATCAGTGAGTCAGAGGGGACGGGACCCACAGATACGCAGTATTTT.